One and the same sample provided the 17 T cell receptor beta chains below, sequenced in a study of OX40 agonist ivuxolimab in advanced cancers. Method: immunoSEQ multiplex PCR; TCRdb's copy keeps in-frame clones and lacks some. The sample carries tens of thousands of clones, about four fifths recorded once. Sequenced material: CD4+ or CD8+ T cells sorted from blood, taken in a trial of the OX40 agonist ivuxolimab. Receptors were obtained from an adult with an advanced solid tumor such as melanoma, head and neck, liver or kidney cancer.

The chain employs TRBV4-1 and TRBJ2-2, with unresolved D. The CDR3 covers 15 residues. Germline V gene sequence: CDR1 MGHRA, CDR2 YSYEKL. Trimming pared 4 bases from V and 1 base from J, leaving 10 bases between. The CDR3 sequence is CASSRPGMNTGELFF. In DNA form, the CDR3 reads TGCGCCAGCAGCCGCCCCGGAATGAACACCGGGGAGCTGTTTTTT.

The V gene is TRBV4-1, the J gene TRBJ2-7; D gene uncertain. Between the trimmed V and J ends, which lost 4 bases and 2 bases, there was a span of 21 bases. The CDR3 covers 17 residues. Germline assignment: CDR1 MGHRA and CDR2 YSYEKL. The CDR3 reads CASSPNSFHRDPYEQYF. As DNA, the CDR3 is TGCGCCAGCAGCCCTAACAGTTTCCACAGAGATCCCTACGAGCAGTACTTC.

The chain links TRBV5-6 to TRBJ2-5; 9 nucleotides agree with TRBD1. The CDR3 length is 16 residues. With 2 bases clipped from V and 5 bases from J, the junction kept 10 bases outside the gene matches. Germline CDR1 SGHDT, CDR2 YYEEEE. CDR3 amino acids: CASSLPTGGSSETQYF. The CDR3 DNA reads TGTGCCAGCAGCTTACCGACAGGGGGATCCTCGGAGACCCAGTACTTC.

This clone was detected once. This chain joins TRBV6-6 and TRBJ2-2; 8 bases line up with TRBD1. With 5 bases clipped from V and 7 bases from J, the junction kept 6 bases outside the gene matches. Germline V gene sequence: CDR1 MNHNY, CDR2 SVGAGI (reference sequence). The CDR3 runs to 14 residues. The chain's CDR3 is CASSGQGNHGELFF. CDR3 in DNA: TGTGCCAGCAGTGGACAGGGAAATCACGGGGAGCTGTTTTTT.

V usage is TRBV6-5 and J usage is TRBJ1-5; 8 nucleotides line up with TRBD1. There are 13 residues in the CDR3. Looked up from germline, CDR1 is MNHEY and CDR2 is SVGAGI. With 5 bases clipped from V and 6 bases from J, the junction kept 3 bases outside the gene matches. The CDR3 DNA reads as TGTGCCAGCAGTAACAGGGGGGGTCAGCCCCAGCATTTT. Translated, it gives CASSNRGGQPQHF.

V is TRBV2 and J is TRBJ1-4; 9 bases fit TRBD1. With 6 bases clipped from V and 5 bases from J, the junction kept 7 bases outside the gene matches. The CDR3 spans 15 residues. Per germline, CDR1 SNHLY and CDR2 FYNNEI. This CDR3 reads CASRGTGFVNEKLFF. The CDR3 bases are TGTGCCAGCAGGGGGACAGGGTTCGTCAATGAAAAACTGTTTTTT.

The V and J genes are TRBV9 and TRBJ1-1; 9 bases agree with TRBD1. The ends lost 0 bases at V and 1 base at J; junction bases unmatched: 7. The germline V gene has CDR1 SGDLS and CDR2 YYNGEE. The CDR3 spans 17 residues. The CDR3 DNA reads as TGTGCCAGCAGCGTAGGCACAGGGGGCACTACGAACACTGAAGCTTTCTTT. Protein product: CASSVGTGGTTNTEAFF.

This clone was picked up one time. The rearrangement joins TRBV11-2 to TRBJ2-5, with 10 bases identical to TRBD2. The CDR3 extends over 13 amino acids. Germline lookup yields CDR1 SGHAT and CDR2 FQNNGV. With 5 bases clipped from V and 6 bases from J, the junction kept 3 bases outside the gene matches. The CDR3 coding sequence is TGTGCCAGCAGCCCTAGCGGGGGCCAGACCCAGTACTTC. It specifies CASSPSGGQTQYF. The entire variable domain, with the rest obtained from reference TRBV11-2 and TRBJ2-5, is as follows: EAGVAQSPRYKIIEKRQSVAFWCNPISGHATLYWYQQILGQGPKLLIQFQNNGVVDDSQLPKDRFSAERLKGVDSTLKIQPAKLEDSAVYLCASSPSGGQTQYFGPGTRLLVL.

The chain uses TRBV2 and TRBJ2-7; D possibly corresponds to TRBD1 (7 bases). This CDR3 has 14 residues. V lost 10 bases to trimming and J lost 4 bases, with 20 bases between them. The germline V gene encodes CDR1 SNHLY and CDR2 FYNNEI. CDR3 protein: CATSPPGGSYEQYF. The DNA of the CDR3 is TGTGCCACCTCCCCGCCAGGGGGGTCATACGAGCAGTACTTC.

This clone appeared a few times. The V and J genes are TRBV5-1 and TRBJ2-7; TRBD2 is a possible D gene (6 bases). Germline CDR1 SGHRS, CDR2 YFSETQ. The CDR3 is made up of 14 amino acids. Deletions cut 5 bases from V and 6 bases from J, with 18 bases between. The CDR3 region is CASRPRGGAGEQYF. The CDR3 nucleotides are TGCGCCAGCAGGCCCCGAGGAGGGGCCGGCGAGCAGTACTTC.

The V and J genes are TRBV7-7 and TRBJ2-1, with TRBD2 identical over 16 bases. Trimming took 5 bases from V and 8 from J; bases not matched to a gene: 3. The V gene's germline CDR1 is SSHAT and CDR2 FNYEAQ (reference sequence). This CDR3 comprises 15 residues. In nucleotides, the CDR3 is TGTGCCAGCAGCCTAGGGACTAGCGGGGGGGATGAGCAGTTCTTC. Residues: CASSLGTSGGDEQFF.

The V gene is TRBV1, the J gene TRBJ1-1. TRBV1 is a listed pseudogene. The CDR3 covers 16 residues. The CDR3 sequence is CTSSQDPLGSNTEAFF. CDR3 DNA: TGCACCAGCAGCCAAGACCCGCTGGGTTCGAACACTGAAGCTTTCTTT.

The gene calls are TRBV19 and TRBJ1-5; D is uncertain. Germline loops: CDR1 LNHDA, CDR2 SQIVND (reference sequence). The V end was cut by 2 bases, the J end by 4 bases, with 3 bases between. The CDR3 has 12 residues. The CDR3 protein is CASSISNQPQHF. CDR3 nucleotides: TGTGCCAGTAGTATATCGAATCAGCCCCAGCATTTT.

This clone was seen more than once but under ten times. The chain combines TRBV7-9 with TRBJ1-2; TRBD1 matches at 7 bases. Germline-derived CDR1 and CDR2 are SEHNR and FQNEAQ (reference sequence). The V gene end was trimmed by 4 bases and the J gene end by 5 bases; junction bases not matched to a gene: 4. CDR3 size: 13 residues. As DNA, the CDR3 is TGTGCCAGCAGCTCGGACAGGACTTATGGCTACACCTTC. It codes for CASSSDRTYGYTF.

V is TRBV6-6 and J is TRBJ1-2; no reliable D call. Trimming shortened V by 2 bases and J by 2 bases, and 9 bases separated the two germline ends. Germline assignment: CDR1 MNHNY and CDR2 SVGAGI (reference sequence). This CDR3 region has 14 residues. CDR3 protein: CASSYGDGNYGYTF. CDR3 sequence (DNA): TGTGCCAGCAGTTACGGAGACGGGAACTATGGCTACACCTTC.

This chain joins TRBV25-1 and TRBJ2-1, with 8 bases matching TRBD1. The CDR3 has 14 residues. V dropped 3 bases and J dropped 7; count of bases not matched to a gene: 5. Per the germline V gene, CDR1 is MGHDK and CDR2 is SYGVNS. The CDR3 DNA is TGTGCCAGCAGTGACCGGGACAGGACGAATGAGCAGTTCTTC. Protein product: CASSDRDRTNEQFF.

This clone was detected only once. J is TRBJ1-2 and V is TRBV5-1; D remains ambiguous. With 4 bases removed from V and 4 bases from J, the gap between germline ends came to 11 bases. Germline-derived CDR1 and CDR2 are SGHRS and YFSETQ. This CDR3 is 13 amino acids long. In DNA, the CDR3 is TGCGCCAGCAGCCAAGACTTAATCTATGGCTACACCTTC. Protein product: CASSQDLIYGYTF.